These 21 T cell receptor beta chains originate from one sample sequenced in a study of tumour-infiltrating T cells in Burkitt lymphoma. Only in-frame clones appear in the TCRdb table, and some are missing; sequencing was by immunoSEQ multiplex PCR. Among 46,000 or so clones listed, around a third were seen once. Sequenced: tumor tissue. The receptors shown here come from a human donor with Burkitt lymphoma.

The rearrangement uses TRBV5-1 and TRBJ1-3, with D possibly matching TRBD1 (5 bases). V lost 0 bases to trimming and J lost 4 bases, with 11 bases between them. Germline-derived CDR1 and CDR2 are SGHRS and YFSETQ. This CDR3 spans 15 amino acids. CDR3 in amino acids: CASSLAGRGGNTIYF. DNA for the CDR3: TGCGCCAGCAGCTTGGCCGGTCGGGGCGGAAACACCATATATTTT. Looking up the rest from reference TRBV5-1 and TRBJ1-3 gives the full variable domain: KAGVTQTPRYLIKTRGQQVTLSCSPISGHRSVSWYQQTPGQGLQFLFEYFSETQRNKGNFPGRFSGRQFSNSRSEMNVSTLELGDSALYLCASSLAGRGGNTIYFGEGSWLTVV.

The V gene is TRBV19, the J gene TRBJ2-5, with D possibly being TRBD1 (6 bases). Deletions cut 5 bases from V and 5 bases from J, with 21 bases between. Germline CDR1 LNHDA, CDR2 SQIVND (reference sequence). CDR3 length: 16 amino acids. The DNA of the CDR3 is TGTGCCAGTAGTCCGCGCCCGGTTACAGGGTCTGAGACCCAGTACTTC. Translated, it gives CASSPRPVTGSETQYF.

This rearrangement joins TRBV5-4 to TRBJ2-3; D is possibly TRBD1 (6 bases). This CDR3 region has 14 residues. Germline values: CDR1 SGHNT, CDR2 YYREEE (reference sequence). Deletions cut 0 bases from V and 1 base from J, with 6 bases between. The CDR3 region is CASSLDRGTDTQYF. The CDR3 nucleotides read TGTGCCAGCAGCTTGGACAGGGGCACAGATACGCAGTATTTT.

This clone has only a few counts. V is TRBV19 and J is TRBJ2-5; TRBD1 aligns across 8 bases. Germline assignment: CDR1 LNHDA and CDR2 SQIVND (reference sequence). The CDR3 covers 13 residues. J lost 5 bases, V lost 6 bases, and 5 bases had no gene match. The CDR3 reads CASRQGARETQYF. CDR3 DNA: TGTGCCAGTAGGCAGGGGGCGAGGGAGACCCAGTACTTC.

This chain joins TRBV11-2 and TRBJ2-2, with 7 bases identical to TRBD1. CDR3 length equals 18 residues. V shed 4 bases and J 5 bases; nucleotides not matched to a gene: 16. The germline gives CDR1 SGHAT, CDR2 FQNNGV. The CDR3: CASSYAPTGPGGTGELFF. The CDR3 DNA sequence: TGTGCCAGCAGCTACGCACCGACAGGGCCAGGTGGAACCGGGGAGCTGTTTTTT.

The genes are TRBV5-1 and TRBJ2-5; D not resolved. The germline CDR1 and CDR2 sequences are SGHRS and YFSETQ. This CDR3 has 14 amino acids. Deletions cut 5 bases from V and 0 bases from J, with 11 bases between. The CDR3 reads CASRTARNQETQYF. The CDR3 nucleotides are TGCGCCAGCAGAACCGCTAGGAACCAAGAGACCCAGTACTTC.

This clone was seen a handful of times. The chain joins TRBV20-1 to TRBJ2-5; the D is unclear. The V end lost 5 bases, the J end lost 5 bases, and 6 bases lay between the germline ends. CDR3 length equals 10 residues. The germline gives CDR1 DFQATT, CDR2 SNEGSKA (reference sequence). The CDR3 coding sequence is TGCAGTGCTCTTTGGGAGACCCAGTACTTC. It encodes CSALWETQYF.

The chain employs TRBV7-2 and TRBJ1-3; possibly TRBD1 for D (6 bases). This CDR3 region has 16 residues. The ends were cut back, 5 bases at V and 0 bases at J, with 14 bases in the middle. Germline CDR1 and CDR2: SGHTA and FQGNSA. For the CDR3, the DNA is TGTGCCAGCAGCCTCTACTTGGGGGCCTCTGGAAACACCATATATTTT. This sequence encodes CASSLYLGASGNTIYF.

This chain uses TRBV4-3 with TRBJ2-1; D may be TRBD2 (5 bases). Per germline, CDR1 LGHNA and CDR2 YSLEER. V was shortened by 4 bases and J by 8 bases, with 18 bases between the two germline ends. The CDR3 extends over 15 amino acids. Here the CDR3 reads CASSPGWATRDEQFF. In DNA form, the CDR3 reads TGCGCCAGCAGCCCCGGTTGGGCTACTAGGGATGAGCAGTTCTTC.

The J gene is TRBJ2-7, the V gene TRBV21-1; the D call of TRBD1 is as the table states it, not checked on the DNA. TRBV21-1 is annotated as a pseudogene. This CDR3 comprises 12 residues. In DNA, the CDR3 is TGTGCCAGCCGGGACAGGGGCCGCGAGCAGTACTTC. Translated: CASRDRGREQYF.

This clone has just a few counts. The rearrangement joins TRBV7-2 to TRBJ1-2; D not resolved. The CDR3 loop spans 11 amino acids. Trimming shortened V by 2 bases and J by 10 bases, and 8 bases separated the two germline ends. Looked up from germline, CDR1 is SGHTA and CDR2 is FQGNSA. The CDR3 coding sequence is TGTGCCAGCAGCTTATCGGTCGACTACACCTTC. This encodes CASSLSVDYTF.

The chain links TRBV15 to TRBJ2-2, with TRBD2 as a possible D gene (5 bases). Germline assignment: CDR1 LNHNV and CDR2 YYDKDF (reference sequence). The V end lost 0 bases, the J end lost 7 bases, and 9 bases lay between the germline ends. The CDR3 runs 14 residues. The CDR3 nucleotides are TGTGCCACCAGCAGAGATCCGGGGATCGGGGAGCTGTTTTTT. Translated: CATSRDPGIGELFF.

Only a few counts were recorded for this clone. The chain joins TRBV5-3 to TRBJ1-2; D is unclear. TRBV5-3 is filed as an ORF, its function uncertain. CDR3 length: 17 amino acids. Trimming left V 5 bases short and J 3 bases short, with 23 bases between. CDR3 loop: CARSFFGVPTRDYGYTF. For the CDR3, the DNA is TGTGCCAGAAGTTTCTTCGGGGTCCCCACTAGGGACTATGGCTACACCTTC.

The rearrangement joins TRBV30 to TRBJ2-1; TRBD1 is a possible D gene (7 bases). The CDR3 totals 14 residues. Trimming left V 4 bases short and J 6 bases short, with 16 bases between. Germline CDR1 GTSNPN, CDR2 SVGIG (reference sequence). The CDR3 DNA reads as TGTGCCTGGAATTCAGGGCAGGGGGGCAATGAGCAGTTCTTC. This encodes CAWNSGQGGNEQFF.

The CDR3 spells CASSKSGGANTGELFF. Written as DNA, the CDR3 is TGTGCCAGCAGCAAAAGTGGCGGGGCGAACACCGGGGAGCTGTTTTTT. This chain uses TRBV7-3 with TRBJ2-2; perhaps TRBD2 as D (6 bases). The germline gives CDR1 SGHTA, CDR2 FQGTGA. The CDR3 has 16 amino acids. The V and J ends lost 5 bases and 0 bases respectively, with 13 bases between them.

Worth noting for this clone: A junction end diverges from the germline sequence, so it may reflect a read error. The chain couples TRBV7-9 to TRBJ2-5; 7 nucleotides align to TRBD2. CDR3 length equals 14 residues. From germline, CDR1 is SEHNR and CDR2 FQNEAQ (reference sequence). CDR3 DNA: TGTGCCAGCGGCTTAGTAGGCGGGGGAGAGACCCAGTACTTC. The encoded protein is CASGLVGGGETQYF. Looking up the rest from reference TRBV7-9 and TRBJ2-5 gives the full variable domain: DTGVSQNPRHKITKRGQNVTFRCDPISEHNRLYWYRQTLGQGPEFLTYFQNEAQLEKSRLLSDRFSAERPKGSFSTLEIQRTEQGDSAMYLCASGLVGGGETQYFGPGTRLLVL.

The chain combines TRBV6-5 with TRBJ1-1; 7 positions agree with TRBD1. V lost 5 bases to trimming and J lost 4 bases; unmatched junction nucleotides: 7. CDR3 length: 14 amino acids. The germline gives CDR1 MNHEY, CDR2 SVGAGI. The CDR3: CASSEPDRATEAFF. CDR3 coding DNA: TGTGCCAGCAGTGAACCCGACAGGGCCACTGAAGCTTTCTTT.

V is TRBV7-8 and J is TRBJ2-6; TRBD2 matches at 7 bases. From germline, CDR1 is SGHVS and CDR2 FQNEAQ. V lost 3 bases, J lost 0 bases, and 5 bases stayed unmatched. The CDR3 runs to 17 residues. CDR3 in amino acids: CASSFGGGSSGANVLTF. Written as DNA, the CDR3 is TGTGCCAGCAGCTTTGGGGGGGGGAGCTCTGGGGCCAACGTCCTGACTTTC.

This clone was found a few times. The chain joins TRBV10-3 to TRBJ2-7, with TRBD2 matching 7 bases. The germline V gene encodes CDR1 ENHRY and CDR2 SYGVKD. V lost 0 bases to trimming and J lost 3 bases; unmatched junction nucleotides: 5. There are 15 residues in the CDR3. CDR3 protein: CAISESGGPGYEQYF. The CDR3 DNA is TGTGCCATCAGTGAGTCGGGAGGGCCAGGCTACGAGCAGTACTTC.

The V and J genes are TRBV19 and TRBJ1-2; D remains unclear. The CDR3 covers 15 residues. V lost 2 bases and J lost 5, with 15 bases in between. The germline CDR1 and CDR2 sequences are LNHDA and SQIVND (reference sequence). The DNA of the CDR3 is TGTGCCAGTAGTATAACCGGGGAAGGTTGGTATGGCTACACCTTC. Translation: CASSITGEGWYGYTF.

V and J are TRBV28 and TRBJ2-1; 10 positions match TRBD2. The CDR3 covers 14 residues. CDR1 is MDHEN, CDR2 SYDVKM, per germline. Unmatched junction bases numbered 12, after V lost 11 bases and J lost 8 bases. CDR3 nucleotides: TGTGCCGCTTTGGGGCTAGCGGGGGCGGATGAGCAGTTCTTC. Encoded protein: CAALGLAGADEQFF.